This TCR beta chain stems from a study of esophageal squamous cell carcinoma under preoperative chemotherapy. Time point noted: before preoperative PTX-NDP chemotherapy. The germline V gene has CDR1 MNHNS and CDR2 SASEGT. V was clipped by 8 bases and J by 11 bases; unmatched bases: 21. This CDR3 is 16 amino acids long. This clonotype was observed a single time. One entry per CDR3 protein results from TCRdb running MiXCR on the PCR reads. The data hold approximately 30,000 distinct CDR3 sequences, with roughly 50% observed a single time. The sample was collected from a patient given preoperative chemotherapy. This receptor was obtained from a human donor with esophageal squamous cell carcinoma. The donor label of this sample is uncertain. The gene calls are TRBV6-1 and TRBJ2-3; TRBD2 aligns across 8 bases. The CDR3 protein is CASRESGGSSKNMQYF. CDR3 sequence (DNA): TGTGCCAGCCGCGAATCGGGGGGGAGCTCCAAAAACATGCAGTATTTT.